Listed here are 14 T cell receptor beta chains from one sample, sequenced in a study of a mutant IDH1 vaccine in newly diagnosed glioma. Indicated time point: week 5, during vaccination. Vaccination used 300 ug of mutant IDH1 20-mer peptide per dose, with topical imiquimod. The antigens for these receptors are not known. The assay was immunoSEQ multiplex PCR, and TCRdb's table has in-frame clones only and misses some. The sample shows over 9,000 clones, 80% to 90% of them seen only once. This material consisted of PBMCs, taken from a glioma patient whose treatment included an IDH1 peptide vaccine. The receptors come from a woman between 35 and 50 years old with glioma. Some clones in this sample may be carry-over from other donors' samples.

This sequence joins TRBV27 and TRBJ2-6, with D possibly matching TRBD2 (7 bases). Germline loops: CDR1 MNHEY, CDR2 SMNVEV (reference sequence). V shed 1 base and J shed 2 bases, with 9 bases lying between them. The CDR3 consists of 16 residues. The CDR3 sequence is CASSLLGGPGANVLTF. The CDR3 DNA is TGTGCCAGCAGTTTATTGGGGGGGCCTGGGGCCAACGTCCTGACTTTC.

This chain connects TRBV2 to TRBJ2-3, with D uncertain. The CDR3 consists of 11 residues. V dropped 2 bases and J dropped 6 bases, with 3 bases sitting between them. Germline lookup yields CDR1 SNHLY and CDR2 FYNNEI. This chain's CDR3 is CASSERDTQYF. The CDR3 DNA is TGTGCCAGCAGTGAACGGGATACGCAGTATTTT.

This chain links TRBV10-3 with TRBJ2-1, with 13 bases identical to TRBD2. Germline CDR1 reads ENHRY; CDR2 reads SYGVKD. This CDR3 contains 14 residues. V trimming: 6 bases; J trimming: 5 bases; junction bases outside the gene matches: 1. The CDR3, as DNA: TGTGCCATCAGCGGGACTAGCGGGAACAATGAGCAGTTCTTC. Its protein is CAISGTSGNNEQFF.

The rearrangement links TRBV7-9 to TRBJ1-3; perhaps TRBD1 as D (5 bases). CDR3 length equals 15 residues. The V gene lost 6 bases and the J gene lost 9 bases, with 21 bases spanning the gap. Germline values: CDR1 SEHNR, CDR2 FQNEAQ (reference sequence). The CDR3 DNA reads as TGTGCCAGCAGGGGGCGGGTTACCCCGGAGAGCACCATATATTTT. This encodes CASRGRVTPESTIYF.

The CDR3 loop reads CASSYYNQPQHF. CDR3 sequence (DNA): TGTGCCAGCAGCTACTACAATCAGCCCCAGCATTTT. The rearrangement joins TRBV7-2 to TRBJ1-5; D is ambiguous. CDR3 size: 12 residues. V was shortened by 4 bases and J by 3 bases, with 4 bases between the two germline ends. CDR1 is SGHTA and CDR2 is FQGNSA in the germline V gene. The entire variable domain, with the rest obtained from reference TRBV7-2 and TRBJ1-5, is as follows: GAGVSQSPSNKVTEKGKDVELRCDPISGHTALYWYRQSLGQGLEFLIYFQGNSAPDKSGLPSDRFSAERTGGSVSTLTIQRTQQEDSAVYLCASSYYNQPQHFGDGTRLSIL.

The V gene is TRBV5-1, the J gene TRBJ1-5, with 8 bases fitting TRBD1. V lost 0 bases to trimming and J lost 7 bases; unmatched junction nucleotides: 6. The germline V gene encodes CDR1 SGHRS and CDR2 YFSETQ. CDR3 length: 15 amino acids. The CDR3 nucleotides read TGCGCCAGCAGCTTGGGGACAGGGAATTTCCAGCCCCAGCATTTT. Amino acid sequence: CASSLGTGNFQPQHF.

The rearrangement joins TRBV6-1 to TRBJ2-7, with 10 positions matching TRBD1. Germline trimming cut 5 bases from V and 2 bases from J; bases unmatched to any gene: 6. The CDR3 is 15 amino acids. The germline CDR1 and CDR2 sequences are MNHNS and SASEGT. CDR3 sequence (DNA): TGTGCCAGCAGTAAGACCGGGACAGGGGCCTACGAGCAGTACTTC. It codes for CASSKTGTGAYEQYF.

V and J are TRBV2 and TRBJ2-2; D possibly matches TRBD1 or TRBD2 (5 bases each). The CDR3 loop spans 14 amino acids. Germline V lookup: CDR1 SNHLY, CDR2 FYNNEI. The V end was cut by 6 bases, the J end by 1 base, with 9 bases between. CDR3 coding DNA: TGTGCCAGCAGGGGACGGATGAACACCGGGGAGCTGTTTTTT. It is translated as CASRGRMNTGELFF. The variable domain in full, with the rest retrieved from reference TRBV2 and TRBJ2-2, is EPEVTQTPSHQVTQMGQEVILRCVPISNHLYFYWYRQILGQKVEFLVSFYNNEISEKSEIFDDQFSVERPDGSNFTLKIRSTKLEDSAMYFCASRGRMNTGELFFGEGSRLTVL.

The V call is TRBV29-1, the J call TRBJ2-5; D may be TRBD2 (5 bases). This CDR3 spans 13 amino acids. Germline V CDR1 and CDR2: SQVTM, ANQGSEA. V gave up 7 bases and J gave up 5 bases, with 17 bases separating them. CDR3 in amino acids: CSARTLRGETQYF. CDR3 sequence (DNA): TGCAGCGCAAGGACCTTAAGAGGGGAGACCCAGTACTTC.

The chain carries TRBV7-8 and TRBJ1-1, with 7 nucleotides matching TRBD1. CDR3 length: 16 residues. J gave up 4 bases and V 1 base, and 9 bases lay outside the gene matches. Germline values: CDR1 SGHVS, CDR2 FQNEAQ. CDR3 sequence reads: CASSLGGGGGITEAFF. The CDR3 nucleotides are TGTGCCAGCAGCTTAGGGGGAGGGGGCGGTATCACTGAAGCTTTCTTT.

The chain joins TRBV5-6 to TRBJ1-1; D unresolved. Germline V gene sequence: CDR1 SGHDT, CDR2 YYEEEE. CDR3 length equals 13 residues. V gave up 3 bases and J gave up 11 bases, with 17 bases separating them. CDR3 nucleotide sequence: TGTGCCAGCAGCTCCGGGAGGGAGATGGGCGCTTTCTTT. It yields the protein CASSSGREMGAFF.

This chain connects TRBV2 to TRBJ1-6, with D perhaps matching TRBD1 (6 bases). The germline CDR1 and CDR2 sequences are SNHLY and FYNNEI. V shed 8 bases and J shed 0 bases, with 14 bases lying between them. CDR3 length: 16 amino acids. The CDR3: CASRLDRSSYNSPLHF. For the CDR3, the DNA is TGTGCCAGCCGCTTGGACAGAAGCTCCTATAATTCACCCCTCCACTTT.

The chain recombines TRBV5-1 with TRBJ2-1, with 7 bases aligning to TRBD1. In germline, CDR1 is SGHRS, CDR2 YFSETQ. The ends lost 4 bases at V and 5 bases at J; junction bases unmatched: 0. This CDR3 is 12 amino acids long. The CDR3, as DNA: TGCGCCAGCAGCCAGGGGGACAATGAGCAGTTCTTC. Amino acids: CASSQGDNEQFF.

The V and J genes are TRBV6-5 and TRBJ1-1, with a weak D call TRBD1 (5 bases). The V end was cut by 7 bases, the J end by 9 bases, with 18 bases between. The CDR3 is 13 residues long. Germline lookup yields CDR1 MNHEY and CDR2 SVGAGI. Here the CDR3 reads CASTPPGRNKAFF. CDR3 coding DNA: TGTGCCAGCACCCCCCCGGGGCGAAACAAAGCTTTCTTT.